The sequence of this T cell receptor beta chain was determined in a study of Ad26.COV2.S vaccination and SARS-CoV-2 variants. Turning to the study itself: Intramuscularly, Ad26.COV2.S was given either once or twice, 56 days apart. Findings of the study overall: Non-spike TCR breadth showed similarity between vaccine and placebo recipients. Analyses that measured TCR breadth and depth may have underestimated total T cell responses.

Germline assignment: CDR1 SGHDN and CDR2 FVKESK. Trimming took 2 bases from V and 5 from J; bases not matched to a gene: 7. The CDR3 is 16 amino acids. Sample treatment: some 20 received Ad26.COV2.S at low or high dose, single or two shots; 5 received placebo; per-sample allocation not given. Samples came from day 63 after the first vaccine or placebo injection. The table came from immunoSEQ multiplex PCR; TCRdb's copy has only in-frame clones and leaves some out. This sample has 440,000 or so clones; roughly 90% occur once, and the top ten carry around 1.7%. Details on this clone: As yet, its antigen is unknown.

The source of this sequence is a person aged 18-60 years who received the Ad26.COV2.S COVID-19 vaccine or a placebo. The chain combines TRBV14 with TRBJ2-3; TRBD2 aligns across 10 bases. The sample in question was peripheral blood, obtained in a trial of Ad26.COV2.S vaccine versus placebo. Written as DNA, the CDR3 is TGTGCCAGCAGCCAAAGGGGGGGACTAGCGAGAGATACGCAGTATTTT. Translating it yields CASSQRGGLARDTQYF.